The 20 T cell receptor beta chains presented below share a single source sample, sequenced in a study of blood T cell repertoires in COVID-19. Using immunoSEQ multiplex PCR, the repertoire was profiled, and TCRdb retains in-frame clones only, with some absent. Of hundreds of thousands of clones in the sample, under 90% were seen once. Sequencing used PBMCs or T cells enriched from blood (not recorded which). These TCRs come from a man aged 35 to 55 who had recovered from COVID-19.

The J gene is TRBJ2-1, the V gene TRBV24-1; 7 bases map to TRBD2. Trimming at V came to 5 bases and at J to 4 bases, leaving 10 bases not matched to a gene. Germline V lookup: CDR1 KGHDR, CDR2 SFDVKD. The CDR3 covers 16 residues. CDR3 bases: TGTGCCACCAGTGCCCCGGGACTACCCAAGTACAATGAGCAGTTCTTC. The encoded protein is CATSAPGLPKYNEQFF.

To note about this clone: An end of the junction differs from the germline gene, which may be a read error. The chain recombines TRBV7-7 with TRBJ2-7; 7 positions agree with TRBD2. The length of the CDR3 is 15 residues. In germline, CDR1 is SSHAT, CDR2 FNYEAQ (reference sequence). CDR3: CASSLGPGGSYEQYF. CDR3 coding DNA: TGTGCTAGCAGCTTAGGGCCGGGGGGTTCCTACGAGCAGTACTTC.

V gene TRBV6-2 or TRBV6-3 combines with J gene TRBJ2-5; perhaps TRBD1 as D (5 bases). The germline CDR1 and CDR2 sequences are MNHEY and SVGEGT. Trimming took off 7 bases at V and 0 bases at J, with 12 bases between the two ends. This CDR3 has 14 residues. The CDR3 is CASNYRGDQETQYF. CDR3 nucleotide sequence: TGTGCCAGCAATTATAGGGGCGACCAAGAGACCCAGTACTTC.

The chain's CDR3 is CASSEIRLAVGPETQYF. The CDR3 bases are TGTGCCAGCAGTGAAATTAGGCTAGCTGTGGGCCCAGAGACCCAGTACTTC. The rearrangement joins TRBV6-1 to TRBJ2-5, with D possibly TRBD2 on 5 matching bases. Trimming removed 2 bases from V and 4 bases from J, with 20 bases in between. Germline V gene data show CDR1 as MNHNS and CDR2 as SASEGT. This CDR3 region has 17 residues.

The chain uses TRBV10-3 and TRBJ2-2; tentatively, D is TRBD1 (6 bases). Germline CDR1 and CDR2: ENHRY and SYGVKD. The CDR3 contains 17 residues. The germline V and J ends were trimmed by 7 bases and 2 bases, with 20 bases remaining between them. The CDR3 coding sequence is TGTGCCATCACATCGCAGACCAGGGGAGACAACACCGGGGAGCTGTTTTTT. It specifies CAITSQTRGDNTGELFF.

The genes are TRBV6-5 and TRBJ1-2; D is possibly TRBD1 (5 bases). The V and J ends lost 6 bases and 4 bases respectively, with 12 bases between them. The germline CDR1 and CDR2 sequences are MNHEY and SVGAGI. The CDR3 runs 13 residues. This chain's CDR3 is CASSQDDSYGYTF. The CDR3 coding sequence is TGTGCCAGCAGCCAAGATGACAGCTATGGCTACACCTTC.

The CDR3 DNA reads as TGTGCCAGCAGCTCGATAAGGACAGGGAGGTATTCACCCCTCCACTTT. Translated: CASSSIRTGRYSPLHF. The chain recombines TRBV14 with TRBJ1-6; 8 bases are a match to TRBD1. The junction had 11 bases not matched to a gene; V was cut back by 5 bases and J by 8 bases. Germline assignment: CDR1 SGHDN and CDR2 FVKESK. The CDR3 length is 16 residues.

A single count supports this clone. The chain joins TRBV3-1 (or the pseudogene TRBV3-2) to TRBJ1-3, with a possible D match to TRBD1 (5 bases). Trimming took off 8 bases at V and 1 base at J, with 6 bases between the two ends. This CDR3 is 12 amino acids long. CDR1 is LGHDT and CDR2 is YNNKEL in the germline V gene (reference sequence). The CDR3 reads CASQGSGNTIYF. The CDR3, as DNA: TGTGCCAGCCAGGGTTCTGGAAACACCATATATTTT.

The rearrangement links TRBV18 to TRBJ2-1; TRBD2 aligns across 10 bases. The CDR3 is 17 residues long. Trimming cost V 2 bases and J 1 base; bases outside gene matches: 5. Germline V CDR1 and CDR2: KGHSH, LQKENI. CDR3 nucleotide sequence: TGTGCCAGCTCACCATCGAGCGGGAGGGCGTCCTACAATGAGCAGTTCTTC. Residues: CASSPSSGRASYNEQFF.

The rearrangement joins TRBV7-8 to TRBJ1-4; 10 bases are a match to TRBD1. The CDR3 is 15 amino acids. J lost 8 bases, V lost 7 bases, and 10 bases had no gene match. From germline, CDR1 is SGHVS and CDR2 FQNEAQ. This CDR3 is CASIGTGAREEKLFF. CDR3 bases: TGTGCCAGCATCGGGACAGGGGCTCGGGAGGAAAAACTGTTTTTT.

V usage is TRBV4-1 and J usage is TRBJ2-7; TRBD2 matches 11 bases. After removal of 4 bases from V and 0 bases from J, the junction contained 2 bases not matched to a gene. CDR3 length: 15 residues. Germline values: CDR1 MGHRA, CDR2 YSYEKL. The CDR3 DNA sequence: TGCGCCAGCAGCCGACTAGCGGGACTCTCCTACGAGCAGTACTTC. This gives the protein CASSRLAGLSYEQYF.

This clone has just one count. The chain recombines TRBV3-1 (or the pseudogene TRBV3-2) with TRBJ2-1, with D possibly TRBD2 on 6 matching bases. The CDR3 is made up of 17 amino acids. The germline V and J ends were trimmed by 1 base and 4 bases, with 17 bases remaining between them. From germline, CDR1 is LGHDT and CDR2 YNNKEL (reference sequence). CDR3 loop: CASSQARRVADYNEQFF. The CDR3 coding sequence is TGTGCCAGCAGCCAAGCTCGAAGAGTAGCGGATTACAATGAGCAGTTCTTC.

This chain links TRBV11-2 with TRBJ1-1, with 7 bases aligning to TRBD1. Germline V CDR1 and CDR2: SGHAT, FQNNGV. The V gene end was trimmed by 7 bases and the J gene end by 5 bases; junction bases not matched to a gene: 7. CDR3 size: 13 residues. CDR3 DNA sequence: TGTGCCAGCACCCTTAACAGGGGTACTGAAGCTTTCTTT. The encoded protein is CASTLNRGTEAFF.

V usage is TRBV5-1 and J usage is TRBJ2-7, with TRBD1 matching over 7 bases. CDR3 length: 13 residues. Germline CDR1 is SGHRS and CDR2 is YFSETQ. Trimming took 7 bases from V and 3 from J; bases not matched to a gene: 7. The CDR3 nucleotides read TGCGCCAGCGCCGGACAGGACCTCTACGAGCAGTACTTC. It specifies CASAGQDLYEQYF.

The chain couples TRBV3-1 (or the pseudogene TRBV3-2) to TRBJ2-1; 7 bases are shared with TRBD2. The ends lost 1 base at V and 5 bases at J; junction bases unmatched: 5. This CDR3 spans 15 amino acids. CDR1 LGHDT and CDR2 YNNKEL come from the germline V gene (reference sequence). Written as DNA, the CDR3 is TGTGCCAGCAGCCAAGTGGGAGGGGCCCACAATGAGCAGTTCTTC. Its protein product is CASSQVGGAHNEQFF.

The chain is built from TRBV2 and TRBJ2-7; 8 bases match TRBD1. Germline CDR1 SNHLY, CDR2 FYNNEI. After removal of 7 bases from V and 5 bases from J, the junction contained 16 bases not matched to a gene. There are 16 residues in the CDR3. CDR3: CASTKAVGQAPNEQYF. CDR3 bases: TGTGCCAGCACCAAGGCTGTGGGACAGGCCCCCAACGAGCAGTACTTC. The variable domain in full, completed from reference TRBV2 and TRBJ2-7, reads EPEVTQTPSHQVTQMGQEVILRCVPISNHLYFYWYRQILGQKVEFLVSFYNNEISEKSEIFDDQFSVERPDGSNFTLKIRSTKLEDSAMYFCASTKAVGQAPNEQYFGPGTRLTVT.

The CDR3 reads CASSLGIGTSGGAETQYF. CDR3 sequence (DNA): TGTGCCAGCAGTTTGGGGATCGGAACTAGCGGGGGGGCCGAGACCCAGTACTTC. The genes are TRBV27 and TRBJ2-5; the match to TRBD2 covers 13 bases. After removal of 3 bases from V and 5 bases from J, the junction contained 12 bases not matched to a gene. Germline V CDR1 and CDR2: MNHEY, SMNVEV (reference sequence). The CDR3 totals 18 residues.

In DNA form, the CDR3 reads TGTGCCAGCAGCTTAACAGGGGACAGCTATGAAAAACTGTTTTTT. Its translation: CASSLTGDSYEKLFF. The chain links TRBV7-3 to TRBJ1-4; TRBD1 aligns across 7 bases. The CDR3 length is 15 residues. The germline gives CDR1 SGHTA, CDR2 FQGTGA. Germline trimming cut 0 bases from V and 6 bases from J; bases unmatched to any gene: 4.

V usage is TRBV7-6 and J usage is TRBJ2-7, with 10 positions matching TRBD2. J gave up 4 bases and V 2 bases, and 5 bases lay outside the gene matches. Germline values: CDR1 SGHVS, CDR2 FNYEAQ. There are 15 residues in the CDR3. CDR3 loop: CASSLISGGSYEQYF. The CDR3 DNA sequence: TGTGCCAGCAGCTTAATTAGCGGGGGGTCGTACGAGCAGTACTTC.

The chain is built from TRBV24-1 and TRBJ2-7; TRBD2 might be the D (5 bases). The CDR3 runs 14 residues. Trimming removed 4 bases from V and 3 bases from J, with 12 bases in between. The germline CDR1 and CDR2 sequences are KGHDR and SFDVKD. The CDR3 loop is CATSEAGIGYEQYF. CDR3 nucleotides: TGTGCCACCAGTGAGGCGGGTATAGGCTACGAGCAGTACTTC.